The T cell receptor (beta chain) described here comes from a study of cytomegalovirus exposure and HLA in healthy donors. As concerns this clone: The antigen is undetermined.

Findings and limits, study-wide: Overall, approximately 150 TCR beta chains were annotated as cytomegalovirus-associated. A later analysis reportedly found fewer N-insertions in an Asian-associated ancestry cluster than the roughly 670-donor mean.

PCR involved 60 Vbeta and 13 Jbeta primers. Libraries were prepared by immunoSEQ multiplex PCR; TCRdb keeps only in-frame clonotypes and omits some of them. The table includes some 90,000 clones, approximately 80% detected once. The sequence came from a man younger than 45 in good health and CMV-seronegative. The specimen sequenced was PBMCs.

The CDR3 reads CASSSATDRPYEQYF. The CDR3 DNA is TGTGCCAGCAGCTCCGCGACAGACCGACCCTACGAGCAGTACTTC. The gene calls are TRBV7-6 and TRBJ2-7; maybe TRBD1 (5 bases). This CDR3 comprises 15 residues. CDR1 is SGHVS and CDR2 is FNYEAQ in the germline V gene. V gave up 4 bases and J gave up 2 bases, with 15 bases separating them.